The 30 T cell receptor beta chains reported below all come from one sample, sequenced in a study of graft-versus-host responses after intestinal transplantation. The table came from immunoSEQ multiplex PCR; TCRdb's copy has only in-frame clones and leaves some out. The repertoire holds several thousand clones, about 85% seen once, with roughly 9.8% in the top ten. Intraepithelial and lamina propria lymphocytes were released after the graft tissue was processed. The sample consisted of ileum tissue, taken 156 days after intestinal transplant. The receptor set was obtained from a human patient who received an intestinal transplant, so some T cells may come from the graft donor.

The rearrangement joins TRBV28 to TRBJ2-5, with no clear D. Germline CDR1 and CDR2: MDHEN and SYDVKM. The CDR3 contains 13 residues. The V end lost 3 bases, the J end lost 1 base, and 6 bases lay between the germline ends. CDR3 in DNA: TGTGCCAGCAGTTTGTCGGGCCAAGAGACCCAGTACTTC. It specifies CASSLSGQETQYF.

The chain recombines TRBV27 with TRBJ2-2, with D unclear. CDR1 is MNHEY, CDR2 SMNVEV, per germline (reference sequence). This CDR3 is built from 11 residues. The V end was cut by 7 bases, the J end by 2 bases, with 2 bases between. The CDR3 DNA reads TGTGCCAGCACAAACACCGGGGAGCTGTTTTTT. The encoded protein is CASTNTGELFF.

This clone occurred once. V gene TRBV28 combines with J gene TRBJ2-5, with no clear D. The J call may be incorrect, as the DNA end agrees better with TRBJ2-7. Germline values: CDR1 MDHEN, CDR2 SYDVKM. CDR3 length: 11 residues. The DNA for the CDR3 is TGTGCCAGCAGTTCCTCCTACGAGCAGTACTTC. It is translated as CASSSSYEQYF.

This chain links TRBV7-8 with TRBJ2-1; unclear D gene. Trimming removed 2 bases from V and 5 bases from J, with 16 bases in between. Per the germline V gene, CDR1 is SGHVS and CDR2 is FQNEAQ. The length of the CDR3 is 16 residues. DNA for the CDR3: TGTGCCAGCAGCTTACAGGTACAACTTAAAAACAATGAGCAGTTCTTC. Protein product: CASSLQVQLKNNEQFF. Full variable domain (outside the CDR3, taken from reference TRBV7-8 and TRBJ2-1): GAGVSQSPRYKVAKRGQDVALRCDPISGHVSLFWYQQALGQGPEFLTYFQNEAQLDKSGLPSDRFFAERPEGSVSTLKIQRTQQEDSAVYLCASSLQVQLKNNEQFFGPGTRLTVL.

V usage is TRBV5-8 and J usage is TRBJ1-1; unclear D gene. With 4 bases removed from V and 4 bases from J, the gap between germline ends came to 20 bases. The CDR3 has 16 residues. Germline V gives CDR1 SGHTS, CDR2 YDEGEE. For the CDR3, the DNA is TGTGCCAGCAGCCTATCTGTCCCGATGCGAGCCACTGAAGCTTTCTTT. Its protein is CASSLSVPMRATEAFF.

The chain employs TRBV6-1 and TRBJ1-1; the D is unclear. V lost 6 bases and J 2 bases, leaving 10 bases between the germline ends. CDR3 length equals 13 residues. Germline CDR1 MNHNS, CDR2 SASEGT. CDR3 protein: CASRAGGNTEAFF. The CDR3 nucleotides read TGTGCCAGCAGGGCGGGCGGAAACACTGAAGCTTTCTTT.

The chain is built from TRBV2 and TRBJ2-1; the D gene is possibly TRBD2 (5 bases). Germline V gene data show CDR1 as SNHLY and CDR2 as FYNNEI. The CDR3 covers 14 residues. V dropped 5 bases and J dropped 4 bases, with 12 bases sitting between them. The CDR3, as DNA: TGTGCCAGCAGTCCACTAGTAGGGTACAATGAGCAGTTCTTC. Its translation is CASSPLVGYNEQFF.

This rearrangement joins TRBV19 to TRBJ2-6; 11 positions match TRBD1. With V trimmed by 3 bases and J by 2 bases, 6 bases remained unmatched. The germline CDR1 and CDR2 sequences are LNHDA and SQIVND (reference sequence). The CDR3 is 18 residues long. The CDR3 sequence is CASSMWTGGEAGANVLTF. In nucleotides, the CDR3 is TGTGCCAGTAGTATGTGGACAGGGGGCGAGGCTGGGGCCAACGTCCTGACTTTC. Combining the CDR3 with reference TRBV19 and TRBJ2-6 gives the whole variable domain DGGITQSPKYLFRKEGQNVTLSCEQNLNHDAMYWYRQDPGQGLRLIYYSQIVNDFQKGDIAEGYSVSREKKESFPLTVTSAQKNPTAFYLCASSMWTGGEAGANVLTFGAGSRLTVL.

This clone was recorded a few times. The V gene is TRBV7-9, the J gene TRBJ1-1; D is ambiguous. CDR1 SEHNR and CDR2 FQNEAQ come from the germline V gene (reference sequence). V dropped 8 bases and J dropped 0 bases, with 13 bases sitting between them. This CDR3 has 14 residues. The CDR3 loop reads CASRAWVMNTEAFF. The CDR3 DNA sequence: TGTGCCAGCCGAGCGTGGGTGATGAACACTGAAGCTTTCTTT.

CDR3 nucleotide sequence: TGTGCCAGTAATCAACAGGCTAGCGCTTGGTACTTC. It yields the protein CASNQQASAWYF. This chain uses TRBV2 with TRBJ2-5, with a tentative D call TRBD2 (6 bases). The V end was cut by 9 bases, the J end by 13 bases, with 21 bases between. This CDR3 is built from 12 residues. Germline CDR1 and CDR2: SNHLY and FYNNEI.

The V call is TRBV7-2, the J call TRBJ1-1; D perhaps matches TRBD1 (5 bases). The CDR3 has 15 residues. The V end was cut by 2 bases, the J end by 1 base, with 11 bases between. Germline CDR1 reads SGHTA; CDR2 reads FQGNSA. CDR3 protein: CASSLMTAENTEAFF. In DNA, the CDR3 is TGTGCCAGCAGCTTAATGACAGCGGAGAACACTGAAGCTTTCTTT.

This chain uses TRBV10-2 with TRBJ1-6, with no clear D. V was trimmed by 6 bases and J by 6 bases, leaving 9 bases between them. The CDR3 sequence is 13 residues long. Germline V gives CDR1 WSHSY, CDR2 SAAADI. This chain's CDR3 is CASRDTSNSPLHF. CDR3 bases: TGCGCCAGCAGGGATACGAGTAATTCACCCCTCCACTTT.

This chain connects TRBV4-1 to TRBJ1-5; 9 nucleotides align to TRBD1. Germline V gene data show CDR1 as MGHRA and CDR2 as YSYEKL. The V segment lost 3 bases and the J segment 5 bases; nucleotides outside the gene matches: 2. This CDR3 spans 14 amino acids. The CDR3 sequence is CASSHRQGDQPQHF. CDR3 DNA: TGCGCCAGCAGCCACAGACAGGGGGATCAGCCCCAGCATTTT.

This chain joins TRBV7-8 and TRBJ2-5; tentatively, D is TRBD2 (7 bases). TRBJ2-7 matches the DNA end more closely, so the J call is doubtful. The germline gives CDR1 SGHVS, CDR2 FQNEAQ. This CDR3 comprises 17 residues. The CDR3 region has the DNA TGTGCCAGCAGCTTAAGTGGGGGGGCTAGCGCCACCTACGAGCAGTACTTC. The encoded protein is CASSLSGGASATYEQYF.

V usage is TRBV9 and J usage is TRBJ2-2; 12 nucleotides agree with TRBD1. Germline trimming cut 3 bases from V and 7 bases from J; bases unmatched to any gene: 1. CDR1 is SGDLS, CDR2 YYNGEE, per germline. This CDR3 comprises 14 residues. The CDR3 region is CASSGDRGRGELFF. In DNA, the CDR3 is TGTGCCAGCAGCGGGGACAGGGGGCGCGGGGAGCTGTTTTTT.

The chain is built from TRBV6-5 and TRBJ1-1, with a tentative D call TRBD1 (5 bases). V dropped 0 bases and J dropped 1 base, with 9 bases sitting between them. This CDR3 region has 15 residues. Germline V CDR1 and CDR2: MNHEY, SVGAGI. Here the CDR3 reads CASSYSQGWNTEAFF. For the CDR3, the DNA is TGTGCCAGCAGTTACTCCCAGGGCTGGAACACTGAAGCTTTCTTT.

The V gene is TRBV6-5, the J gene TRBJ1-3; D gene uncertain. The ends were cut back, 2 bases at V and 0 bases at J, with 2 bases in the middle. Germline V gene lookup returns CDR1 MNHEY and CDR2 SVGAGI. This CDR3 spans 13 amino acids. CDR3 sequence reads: CASSYSSGNTIYF. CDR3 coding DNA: TGTGCCAGCAGTTACAGCTCTGGAAACACCATATATTTT.

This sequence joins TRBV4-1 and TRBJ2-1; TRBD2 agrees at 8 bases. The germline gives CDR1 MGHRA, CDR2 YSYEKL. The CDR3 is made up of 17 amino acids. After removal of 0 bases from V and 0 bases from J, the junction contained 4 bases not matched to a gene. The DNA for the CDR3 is TGCGCCAGCAGCCAAGAATCTAGCGGGCACTCCTACAATGAGCAGTTCTTC. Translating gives CASSQESSGHSYNEQFF.

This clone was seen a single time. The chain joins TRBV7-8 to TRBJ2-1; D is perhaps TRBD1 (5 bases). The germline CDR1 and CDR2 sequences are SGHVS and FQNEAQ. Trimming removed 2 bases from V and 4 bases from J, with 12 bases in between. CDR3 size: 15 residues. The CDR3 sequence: CASSLRGKIYNEQFF. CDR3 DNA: TGTGCCAGCAGCTTAAGGGGCAAAATTTACAATGAGCAGTTCTTC.

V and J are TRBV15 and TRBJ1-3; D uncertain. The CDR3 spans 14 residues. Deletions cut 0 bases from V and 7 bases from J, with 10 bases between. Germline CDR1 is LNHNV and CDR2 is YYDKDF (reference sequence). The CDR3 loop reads CATSRDKGYNTIYF. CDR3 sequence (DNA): TGTGCCACCAGCAGAGATAAAGGGTATAACACCATATATTTT.

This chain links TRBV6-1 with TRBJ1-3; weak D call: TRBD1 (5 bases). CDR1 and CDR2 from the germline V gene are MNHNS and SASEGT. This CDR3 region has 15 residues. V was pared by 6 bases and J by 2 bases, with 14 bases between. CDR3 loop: CASSPGPGTGNTIYF. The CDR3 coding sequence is TGTGCCAGCAGCCCGGGACCGGGTACTGGAAACACCATATATTTT.

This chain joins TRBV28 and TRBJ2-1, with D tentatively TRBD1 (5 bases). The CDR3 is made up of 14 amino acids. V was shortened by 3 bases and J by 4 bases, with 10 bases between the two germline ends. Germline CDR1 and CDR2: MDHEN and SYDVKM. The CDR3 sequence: CASSLTAQYNEQFF. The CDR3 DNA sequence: TGTGCCAGCAGTTTGACAGCTCAATACAATGAGCAGTTCTTC.

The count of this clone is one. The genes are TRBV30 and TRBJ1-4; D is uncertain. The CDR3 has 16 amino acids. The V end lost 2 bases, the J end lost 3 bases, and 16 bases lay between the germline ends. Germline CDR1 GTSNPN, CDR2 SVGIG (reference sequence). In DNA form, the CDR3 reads TGTGCCTGGAGTCCGGGTGGCCGCCTCCCTAATGAAAAACTGTTTTTT. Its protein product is CAWSPGGRLPNEKLFF.

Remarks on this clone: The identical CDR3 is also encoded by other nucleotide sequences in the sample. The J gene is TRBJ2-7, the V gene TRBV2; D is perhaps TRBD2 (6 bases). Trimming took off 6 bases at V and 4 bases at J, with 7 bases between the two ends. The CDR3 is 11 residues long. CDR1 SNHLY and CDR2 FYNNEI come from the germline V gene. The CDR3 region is CASRGLYEQYF. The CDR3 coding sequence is TGTGCCAGCAGGGGACTTTACGAGCAGTACTTC.

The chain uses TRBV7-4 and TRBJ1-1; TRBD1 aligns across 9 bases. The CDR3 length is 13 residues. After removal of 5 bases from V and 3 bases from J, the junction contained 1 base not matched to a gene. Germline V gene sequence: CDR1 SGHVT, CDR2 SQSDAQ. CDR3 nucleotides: TGTGCCAGCAGCCGACAGGGGGACACTGAAGCTTTCTTT. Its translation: CASSRQGDTEAFF.

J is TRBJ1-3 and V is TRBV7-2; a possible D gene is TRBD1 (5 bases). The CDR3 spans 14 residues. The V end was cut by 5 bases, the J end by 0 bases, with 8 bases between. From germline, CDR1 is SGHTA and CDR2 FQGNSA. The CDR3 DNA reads TGTGCCAGCAGCAGGGGTTCCTCTGGAAACACCATATATTTT. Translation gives CASSRGSSGNTIYF.

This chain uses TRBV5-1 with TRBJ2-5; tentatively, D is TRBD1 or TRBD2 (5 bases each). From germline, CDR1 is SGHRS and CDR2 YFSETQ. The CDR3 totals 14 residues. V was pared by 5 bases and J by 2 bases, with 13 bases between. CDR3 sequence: CASSSGTLQETQYF. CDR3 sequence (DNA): TGCGCCAGCAGTTCGGGGACCTTACAAGAGACCCAGTACTTC.

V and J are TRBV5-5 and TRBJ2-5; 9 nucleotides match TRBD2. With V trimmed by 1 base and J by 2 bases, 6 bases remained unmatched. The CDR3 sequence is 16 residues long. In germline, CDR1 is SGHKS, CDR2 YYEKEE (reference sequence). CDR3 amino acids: CASSLWSAGGQETQYF. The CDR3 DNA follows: TGTGCCAGCAGCTTGTGGTCAGCGGGGGGACAAGAGACCCAGTACTTC.

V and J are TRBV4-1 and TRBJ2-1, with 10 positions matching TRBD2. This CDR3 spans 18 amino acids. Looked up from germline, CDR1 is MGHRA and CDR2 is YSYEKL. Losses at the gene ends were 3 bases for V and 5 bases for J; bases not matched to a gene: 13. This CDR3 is CASSHPHALAGAHNEQFF. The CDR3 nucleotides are TGCGCCAGCAGCCACCCCCATGCCCTAGCGGGGGCCCACAATGAGCAGTTCTTC.

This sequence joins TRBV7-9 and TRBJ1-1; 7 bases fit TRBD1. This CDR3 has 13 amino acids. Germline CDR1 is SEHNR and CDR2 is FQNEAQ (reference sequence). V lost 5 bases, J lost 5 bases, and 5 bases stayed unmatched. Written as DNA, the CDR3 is TGTGCCAGCAGCATGACAGGGAATACTGAAGCTTTCTTT. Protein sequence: CASSMTGNTEAFF.